This passage covers 29 T cell receptor beta chains from one sample sequenced in a study of CXCR3-negative and CXCR3-positive naive CD8 T cells. UMI-labeled 5' RACE yielded the TRB cDNA libraries. No DNA is given; TCRdb re-called the 5' RACE reads and lists each CDR3 protein once. The sample includes under 85,000 distinct CDR3 sequences. The material sequenced was naive CXCR3- CD8+ T cells from blood. Subset specified: CD45RO-CCR7+CD27+CD95- naive CD8+ T cells lacking CXCR3 (TNR3-). The source of these receptors is a human donor in good health. Some clones in this sample may be carry-over from other donors' samples.

CDR3 protein: CASSLHRGDYEQYF. J is TRBJ2-7 and V is TRBV7-3; as DNA is missing, the TRBD1 call by TCRdb cannot be tested. The germline V gene encodes CDR1 SGHTA and CDR2 FQGTGA. This CDR3 has 14 amino acids.

The gene calls are TRBV29-1 and TRBJ2-5; the D gene TCRdb calls, TRBD2, cannot be checked with no DNA. Germline CDR1 reads SQVTM; CDR2 reads ANQGSEA. The CDR3 runs 14 residues. The CDR3 protein is CSVEARGDQETQYF.

This sequence joins TRBV29-1 and TRBJ2-5. CDR1 SQVTM and CDR2 ANQGSEA come from the germline V gene. CDR3 length equals 13 residues. The CDR3 protein is CSVSRDTQETQYF.

The chain uses TRBV7-8 and TRBJ1-6; TCRdb's D gene call, TRBD1, goes unchecked for lack of DNA. This CDR3 is built from 15 residues. Germline lookup yields CDR1 SGHVS and CDR2 FQNEAQ. The CDR3 sequence is CASSYPTGNNSPLHF. The whole variable domain, remainder taken from reference TRBV7-8 and TRBJ1-6, is GAGVSQSPRYKVAKRGQDVALRCDPISGHVSLFWYQQALGQGPEFLTYFQNEAQLDKSGLPSDRFFAERPEGSVSTLKIQRTQQEDSAVYLCASSYPTGNNSPLHFGNGTRLTVT.

CDR3 sequence: CASSSEAGGWQPQHF. The rearrangement joins TRBV7-9 to TRBJ1-5; lacking DNA, the TRBD1 call made by TCRdb goes unchecked. CDR1 is SEHNR and CDR2 is FQNEAQ in the germline V gene (reference sequence). The CDR3 runs to 15 residues.

This rearrangement joins TRBV4-3 to TRBJ2-2. The CDR3 is 16 residues long. CDR1 and CDR2 from the germline V gene are LGHNA and YSLEER. CDR3 protein: CASSQDIGPNTGELFF.

The rearrangement joins TRBV7-9 to TRBJ1-2; lacking DNA, the TRBD1 call made by TCRdb goes unchecked. Germline assignment: CDR1 SEHNR and CDR2 FQNEAQ (reference sequence). The CDR3 totals 16 residues. The CDR3 here is CASSYNPFTGDYGYTF.

The chain joins TRBV9 to TRBJ2-1; TCRdb gives TRBD1 as the D gene, but with no DNA this cannot be confirmed. Germline V gene lookup returns CDR1 SGDLS and CDR2 YYNGEE. The CDR3 runs 11 residues. The CDR3 loop is CASSDRGKQFF. The full variable domain, completed using reference TRBV9 and TRBJ2-1, is DSGVTQTPKHLITATGQRVTLRCSPRSGDLSVYWYQQSLDQGLQFLIQYYNGEERAKGNILERFSAQQFPDLHSELNLSSLELGDSALYFCASSDRGKQFFGPGTRLTVL.

The rearrangement uses TRBV29-1 and TRBJ2-1; the D call of TRBD1 rests on TCRdb alone, since no DNA is present to check it. The CDR3 length is 16 residues. Germline V gene lookup returns CDR1 SQVTM and CDR2 ANQGSEA. CDR3 amino acids: CSVEEQGFVSYNEQFF.

The J gene is TRBJ1-3, the V gene TRBV29-1. This CDR3 comprises 14 residues. Germline V gene lookup returns CDR1 SQVTM and CDR2 ANQGSEA. The CDR3 is CSVGLRNTGNTIYF.

This chain connects TRBV7-9 to TRBJ2-1; TCRdb indicates TRBD1, and absent DNA this call remains unverified. The germline CDR1 and CDR2 sequences are SEHNR and FQNEAQ (reference sequence). The CDR3 runs 21 residues. CDR3: CAHTDKGPGQGATSPPNEQFF.

The gene calls are TRBV7-3 and TRBJ2-7; TCRdb indicates TRBD1, and absent DNA this call remains unverified. CDR1 is SGHTA and CDR2 is FQGTGA in the germline V gene. CDR3 length: 13 amino acids. This CDR3 reads CASSLRESYEQYF.

The gene calls are TRBV5-1 and TRBJ1-4; the TCRdb call, TRBD1, lacks DNA for checking. Germline loops: CDR1 SGHRS, CDR2 YFSETQ. There are 15 residues in the CDR3. The CDR3 region is CASSPSPGVEEKLFF.

The chain combines TRBV4-1 with TRBJ1-1. Germline CDR1 is MGHRA and CDR2 is YSYEKL. The CDR3 runs 14 residues. This CDR3 is CASSHLHGNTEAFF.

The V call is TRBV5-8, the J call TRBJ1-1; TCRdb selects TRBD1, and the lack of DNA leaves this call unchecked. The CDR3 is 14 amino acids. Germline V lookup: CDR1 SGHTS, CDR2 YDEGEE. The CDR3: CASSPDRVWTEAFF.

The chain uses TRBV5-4 and TRBJ2-4; TCRdb gives TRBD1 as the D gene, but with no DNA this cannot be confirmed. Germline lookup yields CDR1 SGHNT and CDR2 YYREEE (reference sequence). The CDR3 loop spans 17 amino acids. Here the CDR3 reads CASSLGTGVEGKNIQYF.

The V gene is TRBV9, the J gene TRBJ2-6; the TRBD1 assignment by TCRdb is unverifiable without DNA. CDR3 length: 15 residues. Per the germline V gene, CDR1 is SGDLS and CDR2 is YYNGEE. CDR3: CASGTGGPGANVLTF.

This sequence joins TRBV7-9 and TRBJ1-2. This CDR3 comprises 15 residues. Germline V gene data show CDR1 as SEHNR and CDR2 as FQNEAQ (reference sequence). This chain's CDR3 is CASSVSGVYNYGYTF.

The V call is TRBV12-3 or TRBV12-4, the J call TRBJ2-2; absent DNA, TCRdb's TRBD1 call cannot be checked. The CDR3 sequence is 17 residues long. The CDR3 sequence: CASRATRGGVEAGELFF.

The J gene is TRBJ2-1, the V gene TRBV12-3 or TRBV12-4; the D call of TRBD2 rests on TCRdb alone, since no DNA is present to check it. The CDR3 consists of 15 residues. The chain's CDR3 is CASSPSGGLYNEQFF.

The chain has TRBV28 and TRBJ2-7. Germline values: CDR1 MDHEN, CDR2 SYDVKM. The CDR3 sequence is 14 residues long. The CDR3 spells CASATDHDSYEQYF. The full variable domain, completed using reference TRBV28 and TRBJ2-7, is DVKVTQSSRYLVKRTGEKVFLECVQDMDHENMFWYRQDPGLGLRLIYFSYDVKMKEKGDIPEGYSVSREKKERFSLILESASTNQTSMYLCASATDHDSYEQYFGPGTRLTVT.

V usage is TRBV11-2 and J usage is TRBJ2-1; the TCRdb call, TRBD1, lacks DNA for checking. CDR1 is SGHAT and CDR2 is FQNNGV in the germline V gene. This CDR3 is 17 amino acids long. CDR3 region: CASSFLTRGSSNNEQFF.

The chain couples TRBV4-3 to TRBJ2-1; there is no DNA to check the TCRdb D call of TRBD2. CDR3 length: 16 amino acids. Germline lookup yields CDR1 LGHNA and CDR2 YSLEER. The CDR3 spells CASSQGGGVDYNEQFF.

The gene calls are TRBV9 and TRBJ2-2. Germline CDR1 and CDR2: SGDLS and YYNGEE. The CDR3 length is 16 residues. The CDR3 sequence: CASSSRAGANTGELFF.

The chain employs TRBV5-1 and TRBJ1-2; TCRdb gives TRBD1 as the D gene, but with no DNA this cannot be confirmed. The V gene's germline CDR1 is SGHRS and CDR2 YFSETQ. The CDR3 sequence is 16 residues long. The CDR3 reads CASSLDVGQGFYGYTF.

The chain recombines TRBV5-1 with TRBJ2-5; TCRdb calls TRBD1, which cannot be checked without DNA. The CDR3 is 16 amino acids. From germline, CDR1 is SGHRS and CDR2 YFSETQ. CDR3 in amino acids: CASSLSWTGYQETQYF.

This rearrangement joins TRBV5-1 to TRBJ2-7. Germline V CDR1 and CDR2: SGHRS, YFSETQ. The CDR3 runs to 13 residues. The chain's CDR3 is CASSLGEFYEQYF. Combining the CDR3 with reference TRBV5-1 and TRBJ2-7 gives the whole variable domain KAGVTQTPRYLIKTRGQQVTLSCSPISGHRSVSWYQQTPGQGLQFLFEYFSETQRNKGNFPGRFSGRQFSNSRSEMNVSTLELGDSALYLCASSLGEFYEQYFGPGTRLTVT.

The chain couples TRBV5-1 to TRBJ2-3; TCRdb proposes TRBD1, but this gene call is untestable without DNA. CDR1 is SGHRS, CDR2 YFSETQ, per germline. The CDR3 consists of 14 residues. This CDR3 is CASCSGAGTDTQYF.

The genes are TRBV29-1 and TRBJ2-5. Germline CDR1 and CDR2: SQVTM and ANQGSEA. The length of the CDR3 is 13 residues. CDR3 protein: CSVDFSDEETQYF.